Here is one T cell receptor beta chain with its context. The sample belongs to a study of Ad26.COV2.S vaccination and SARS-CoV-2 variants. Study summary: Ad26.COV2.S, an intramuscular injection, was given once or twice 56 days apart.

The repertoire was sequenced with immunoSEQ multiplex PCR; TCRdb's copy has only in-frame clones and lacks some. The sample lists about 320,000 clones, roughly 84% occurring once. Treatment meaning: some 20 received Ad26.COV2.S at low or high dose, single or two shots; a few received placebo; per-sample allocation not given. It was on day 63 after the first vaccine or placebo injection that samples were taken. The CDR3 consists of 14 residues. Deletions cut 1 base from V and 3 bases from J, with 9 bases between. Germline V gives CDR1 MNHEY, CDR2 SVGAGI. This chain uses TRBV6-5 with TRBJ1-2; D unclear. This specimen consisted of peripheral blood, obtained in a trial of Ad26.COV2.S vaccine versus placebo. The source of this sequence is a person aged 18-60 years who received the Ad26.COV2.S COVID-19 vaccine or a placebo. CDR3 DNA: TGTGCCAGCAGTTACTTTTACGGGTACTATGGCTACACCTTC. This gives the protein CASSYFYGYYGYTF.